The entry below gives a single T cell receptor beta chain sequence along with its context. Its antigen specificity is not known. The record has no base qualities; no much larger clone is one base away. Library preparation used the immunoSEQ multiplex PCR assay. In the original analysis: A statistical classification framework was developed to diagnose cytomegalovirus status using the catalog of TCR beta chain sequences. This is the immuneACCESS table as TCRdb keeps it, with only in-frame sequences that have V and J called. A part of the clones is gone; compared with another copy, unresolved V genes explain less than half, and the rest is unexplained. From that table come the V and J calls and clone size; the DNA was used to work out D and trimming. The sample profile shows about 150,000 clones; 89% of them were found once. The ten most abundant clones make up around 9% of the sample. This sample is part of a study of cytomegalovirus exposure and HLA in healthy donors (dated by TCRdb to the late 2010s). Concerning the study at large: According to a later analysis, the 120 or so validation repertoires were produced on the same platform as the roughly 600 repertoires of the first cohort. The study aimed to test whether cataloging public T cell receptors could reveal signatures of past pathogen exposure. Besides the first cohort of more than 650 subjects, a separate validation cohort made up of 120 different subjects was used. The study combined high-throughput TCR immunosequencing, statistical association of individual TCRs with disease status, and machine learning to predict cytomegalovirus infection status. Study-wide findings and limitations: Most TCR sequences were seen in very few donors, while some public TCRs were found in many individuals. A later analysis found that TCRs clustered in the first cohort also tended to co-occur in the 95 to 150 validation repertoires, with 94% of cluster scores above 0. The classifier was reported to diagnose cytomegalovirus status with high specificity and sensitivity in both the original cohort and the validation cohort. The authors suggested that the approach could potentially be generalized to other disease states and immunological phenotypes. A total of fewer than 200 TCR beta chains were listed by the study as associated with cytomegalovirus. In vitro tests confirmed that three of the cytomegalovirus-associated TCR beta chains recognize cytomegalovirus antigens. The validation cohort had no HLA typing available for a later analysis, so co-occurrence within that cohort was assessed over all 130 or so repertoires.

From the cysteine through the phenylalanine, the CDR3 covers 16 amino acids. The DNA shown is the 48-base CDR3, in frame from base 1. A distance of 17 bases separates the germline ends of V and J, which lose 0 bases and 5 bases respectively. CDR1 and CDR2, per the germline V gene (reference sequence), are SGHNT and YYREEE. Donors formed part of the validation cohort, which comprised 120 subjects and was distinct from the first cohort of several hundred subjects. Specimen: PBMCs. The chain joins TRBV5-4 to TRBJ2-5; a tentative D call is TRBD2 (6 bases match). This clonotype was obtained from a woman aged 18-29 years in good health and CMV-seropositive. The base sequence is TGTGCCAGCAGCTTGGCGGGGCCCAGTCGGGGGGAGACCCAGTACTTC. It translates as CASSLAGPSRGETQYF.